Listed below are T cell receptor beta chains from one sample, sequenced in a study of CD8+CD57+ T cells in acquired aplastic anemia. TCRdb passed the reads through MiXCR, listing each CDR3 protein once. The data hold roughly 130,000 distinct CDR3 sequences, with roughly 50% observed a single time. Sequenced: sorted CD4+, CD8+, or CD8+CD57+ T cells (not recorded which) from PBMCs. The receptor source for this set is a human donor in good health, serving as a control. The conserved cysteine and the conserved F or W are not part of the CDR3 here.

CDR3aa,v_gene,len,j_gene
ASSPGGRSNTEAF,TRBV6-1,13,TRBJ1-1
ASSPGVTGYT,TRBV6-2/TRBV6-3,10,TRBJ1-2
ASSSRRRAATNTGELF,TRBV11-1,16,TRBJ2-2
ASRLNGGYGYT,TRBV27,11,TRBJ1-2
ASSPLAGGQSNEQF,TRBV7-3,14,TRBJ2-1
SVDGTGEYPYEQY,TRBV29-1,13,TRBJ2-7
SARIGPSNTGELF,TRBV20-1,13,TRBJ2-2
ASSEWQASGRNSPLH,TRBV25-1,15,TRBJ1-6
SVERDRGADYEQY,TRBV29-1,13,TRBJ2-7
ASSRINTGHHGYT,TRBV7-8,13,TRBJ1-2
ASSVSSGGVPFHEQY,TRBV12-3/TRBV12-4,15,TRBJ2-7
SVVRQENTEAF,TRBV29-1,11,TRBJ1-1
ASRGEHNEQS,TRBV9,10,TRBJ2-1
AWSRDSYEQY,TRBV30,10,TRBJ2-7
ASSIEARGRGYGYT,TRBV19,14,TRBJ1-2
ASSQTSGEQF,TRBV7-9,10,TRBJ2-1
ASSWTSGPAGEQY,TRBV5-1,13,TRBJ2-7